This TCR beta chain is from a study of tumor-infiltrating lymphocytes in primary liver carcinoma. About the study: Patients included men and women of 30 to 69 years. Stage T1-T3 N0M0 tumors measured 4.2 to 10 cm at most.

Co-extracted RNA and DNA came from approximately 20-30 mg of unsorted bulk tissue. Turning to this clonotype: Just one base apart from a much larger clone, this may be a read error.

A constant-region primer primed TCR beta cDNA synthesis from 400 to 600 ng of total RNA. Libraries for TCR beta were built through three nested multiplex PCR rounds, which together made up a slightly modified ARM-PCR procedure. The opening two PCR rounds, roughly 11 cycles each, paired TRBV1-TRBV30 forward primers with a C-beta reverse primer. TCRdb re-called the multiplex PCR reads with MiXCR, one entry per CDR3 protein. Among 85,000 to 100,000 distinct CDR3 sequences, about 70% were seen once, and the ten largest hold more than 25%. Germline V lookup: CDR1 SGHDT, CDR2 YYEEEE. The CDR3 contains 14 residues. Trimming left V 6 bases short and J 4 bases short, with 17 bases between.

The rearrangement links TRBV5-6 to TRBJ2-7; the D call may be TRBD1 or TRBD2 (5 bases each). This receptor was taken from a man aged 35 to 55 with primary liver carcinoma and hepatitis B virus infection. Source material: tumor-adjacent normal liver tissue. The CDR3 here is CASTRDQWRYEQYF. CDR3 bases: TGTGCCAGCACTCGGGACCAGTGGAGGTACGAGCAGTACTTC.